The 5 T cell receptor beta chains below were found in one sample sequenced in a study of CD8 T cells in ankylosing spondylitis. Using its own MiXCR run on the 5' RACE reads, TCRdb lists one record per CDR3 protein. Here the sample spans 150,000 to 200,000 distinct CDR3 sequences, over 10% being singletons. The sequenced material came from blood, either unsorted or a sorted T cell fraction (not recorded which). These receptors all come from a female donor with ankylosing spondylitis or in good health (not recorded which).

The sample holds many counts of this clonotype. V gene TRBV7-2 combines with J gene TRBJ2-7; 9 positions agree with TRBD1. The CDR3 has 15 amino acids. J lost 0 bases, V lost 8 bases, and 8 bases had no gene match. Looked up from germline, CDR1 is SGHTA and CDR2 is FQGNSA. Written as DNA, the CDR3 is TGTGCCAGCGAGGAACAGGGGGCAACCTCCTACGAGCAGTACTTC. Its protein product is CASEEQGATSYEQYF.

This clonotype was seen at least ten times. The chain employs TRBV4-2 and TRBJ1-6; D is possibly TRBD1 (5 bases). V lost 6 bases, J lost 13 bases, and 19 bases lay in between. The CDR3 sequence is 14 residues long. The germline V gene has CDR1 LGHNA and CDR2 YNFKEQ. The chain's CDR3 is CASRPGLAGSPLHF. The DNA of the CDR3 is TGTGCCAGCAGACCAGGGCTAGCGGGTTCCCCCCTCCACTTT.

This clonotype was detected many times. CDR3 loop: CSVEKGPTEAFF. The DNA for the CDR3 is TGCAGCGTTGAAAAAGGTCCCACTGAAGCTTTCTTT. The chain employs TRBV29-1 and TRBJ1-1; D not resolved. The CDR3 length is 12 residues. V was pared by 2 bases and J by 4 bases, with 8 bases between. Germline values: CDR1 SQVTM, CDR2 ANQGSEA. The variable domain in full, with the rest retrieved from reference TRBV29-1 and TRBJ1-1, is SAVISQKPSRDICQRGTSLTIQCQVDSQVTMMFWYRQQPGQSLTLIATANQGSEATYESGFVIDKFPISRPNLTFSTLTVSNMSPEDSSIYLCSVEKGPTEAFFGQGTRLTVV.

This clonotype was recorded only once. The chain combines TRBV29-1 with TRBJ1-1; D gene unclear. Germline V CDR1 and CDR2: SQVTM, ANQGSEA. There are 13 residues in the CDR3. The V gene lost 5 bases and the J gene lost 3 bases, with 13 bases spanning the gap. The CDR3 DNA is TGCAGCGTTCTTGGACGGAAATACACTGAAGCTTTCTTT. Translating gives CSVLGRKYTEAFF.

For the CDR3, the DNA is TGTGCCAGCAGTCATTCCCCCACGACTAGCGGGAGGAGAGCGTCTGGGGCCAACGTCCTGACTTTC. This encodes CASSHSPTTSGRRASGANVLTF. The chain has TRBV6-2 or TRBV6-3 and TRBJ2-6; TRBD2 aligns across 13 bases. Trimming cost V 5 bases and J 1 base; bases outside gene matches: 17. Per the germline V gene, CDR1 is MNHEY and CDR2 is SVGEGT. This CDR3 contains 22 residues.